These T cell receptor beta chains were read from a single sample in a study of blood T cell repertoires in COVID-19. The method was immunoSEQ multiplex PCR; TCRdb's version includes in-frame clones alone and lacks a portion of them. The sample holds tens of thousands of clones, 88% seen once. What was sequenced was peripheral blood. The receptors here all came from a human donor in a cohort sampled during active COVID-19. CDR3s include the opening cysteine and the closing phenylalanine or tryptophan. The order of the fields is clone size, D gene, J gene, V gene, CDR3 DNA, CDR3 protein. A D gene is named only where the DNA matches it firmly. Only some rows state a clone size, as once, few, many or a class for expanded clones.

. | . | TRBJ1-6 | TRBV30 | TGTGCCTGGAGTGTACGGGGGGTAGTTAATTCACCCCTCCACTTT | CAWSVRGVVNSPLHF
. | . | TRBJ2-1 | TRBV6-5 | TGTGCCAGCAGCAGAAGTCCCTACAATGAGCAGTTCTTC | CASSRSPYNEQFF
. | . | TRBJ2-3 | TRBV7-9 | TGTGCCAGCAGCTTATCTGCCCGACGGGCGCAGTATTTT | CASSLSARRAQYF
. | . | TRBJ2-1 | TRBV3-1/TRBV3-2 | TGTGCCAGCAGCCAAGATGGGACTGCCTCCTACAATGAGCAGTTCTTC | CASSQDGTASYNEQFF
. | . | TRBJ2-1 | TRBV5-1 | TGCGCCAGCAGCTTGGTAGTCGATGAGCAGTTCTTC | CASSLVVDEQFF
. | . | TRBJ1-1 | TRBV4-1 | TGCGCCAGCACCTGGACAGAGGATAACACTGAAGCTTTCTTT | CASTWTEDNTEAFF
. | TRBD1 | TRBJ2-2 | TRBV4-1 | TGCGCCAGCAGCCCGAGGGGACAGGCGATTGACACCGGGGAGCTGTTTTTT | CASSPRGQAIDTGELFF
. | . | TRBJ1-1 | TRBV15 | TGTGCCACCAGCGATGGGAGGACGGGGACTGAAGCTTTCTTT | CATSDGRTGTEAFF
. | TRBD2 | TRBJ2-1 | TRBV27 | TGTGCCCTCAAGGGGTGCATAGGGCGGGAGATCTACAATGAGCAGTTCTTC | CALKGCIGREIYNEQFF
. | . | TRBJ2-3 | TRBV2 | TGTGCCAGCAGTCCAATAGCGGATAGCACAGATACGCAGTATTTT | CASSPIADSTDTQYF
. | . | TRBJ2-2 | TRBV2 | TGTGCCAGCAGTGGGACACTCCATGGGGAGCTGTTTTTT | CASSGTLHGELFF
. | TRBD2 | TRBJ2-7 | TRBV6-1 | TGTGCCAGCAGTGAAGCATCGGTGGGACTAGTGCCCTACGAGCAGTACTTC | CASSEASVGLVPYEQYF
few | . | TRBJ1-1 | TRBV3-1/TRBV3-2 | TGTGCCAGCAGCAGAACGGGGGCTGAAGCTTTCTTT | CASSRTGAEAFF
. | TRBD1 | TRBJ1-4 | TRBV19 | TGTGCCAGTATGGGCAGGGGGGATGAAAAACTGTTTTTT | CASMGRGDEKLFF
. | . | TRBJ1-2 | TRBV7-6 | TGTGCCAGCAGCTACGTAGGGGTCGGCCTCACCTATGGCTACACCTTC | CASSYVGVGLTYGYTF
. | TRBD1 | TRBJ2-5 | TRBV28 | TGTGCCAGCAATCAACTGGGGACAGGGAGGGAGACCCAGTACTTC | CASNQLGTGRETQYF
. | . | TRBJ2-7 | TRBV6-5 | TGTGCCACCAACCACCTTCGGGAGCAGTACTTC | CATNHLREQYF
. | . | TRBJ2-5 | TRBV7-2 | TGTGCCAGCAGCTCCCGGGCGGGGGCAGAGACCCAGTACTTC | CASSSRAGAETQYF
. | TRBD2 | TRBJ2-7 | TRBV15 | TGTGCCACCAGCCAAGGGCCGGCGGGGGGGGTTGACGAGCAGTACTTC | CATSQGPAGGVDEQYF
. | . | TRBJ1-4 | TRBV6-5 | TGTGCCAGCAGTTACTCTTGGGGCGAAAAACTGTTTTTT | CASSYSWGEKLFF
once | TRBD1 | TRBJ2-5 | TRBV18 | TGTGCCAGCCAGGGACAGGGATTAGGACAAGAGACCCAGTACTTC | CASQGQGLGQETQYF
. | . | TRBJ1-3 | TRBV30 | TGTGCCTGGAGTGTACGGGGGTCTGGAAACACCATATATTTT | CAWSVRGSGNTIYF
. | . | TRBJ2-7 | TRBV10-2 | TGCGCCAGCAACCCCGAGGGTTTATACGAGCAGTACTTC | CASNPEGLYEQYF
. | . | TRBJ1-5 | TRBV19 | TGTGCCAGTAGTATAGATTCAGGGCTAGGCAATCAGCCCCAGCATTTT | CASSIDSGLGNQPQHF
. | . | TRBJ2-3 | TRBV11-3 | TGTGCCAGCAGCTTGGGAGGGGGGGCAGGCACAGATACGCAGTATTTT | CASSLGGGAGTDTQYF
. | TRBD2 | TRBJ2-1 | TRBV3-1/TRBV3-2 | TGTGCCAGCAGCCAGGGACTAGCGGGAGAGGGGAGCTCCTACAATGAGCAGTTCTTC | CASSQGLAGEGSSYNEQFF
. | . | TRBJ1-6 | TRBV30 | TGTGCCTGGAGTAAACAGGAGCAACATTCACCCCTCCACTTT | CAWSKQEQHSPLHF
. | . | TRBJ2-7 | TRBV2 | TGTGCCAGCAGGGAGGTAGGCGAGCAGTACTTC | CASREVGEQYF
. | . | TRBJ2-7 | TRBV15 | TGTGCCACCAGCAGAGACCGGGTCCGACTTTACGAGCAGTACTTC | CATSRDRVRLYEQYF
. | . | TRBJ2-6 | TRBV3-1/TRBV3-2 | TGTGCCAGCAGCAATTTCAACTCTGGGGCCAACGTCCTGACTTTC | CASSNFNSGANVLTF
. | . | TRBJ2-3 | TRBV24-1 | TGTGCCACCAGTGATTTGCAGGGTGGGCGAGATACGCAGTATTTT | CATSDLQGGRDTQYF
. | TRBD1 | TRBJ2-7 | TRBV18 | TGTGCCAGCTCACCGTTGGGACAGGGGGTTTACGAGCAGTACTTC | CASSPLGQGVYEQYF
. | TRBD1 | TRBJ2-7 | TRBV6-2/TRBV6-3 | TGTGCCAGCAGTAATAGTAGACAGGGATCCCACGAGCAGTACTTC | CASSNSRQGSHEQYF
. | TRBD2 | TRBJ2-5 | TRBV7-8 | TGTGCCAGCAGCTTAGTCGGGACTAGATTAGGGGAGACCCAGTACTTC | CASSLVGTRLGETQYF
. | TRBD1 | TRBJ1-6 | TRBV25-1 | TGTGCCAGCAGTGATCCCCACAGGGGGCATTCACCCCTCCACTTT | CASSDPHRGHSPLHF
. | . | TRBJ2-7 | TRBV28 | TGTGCCAGCAGTCCCCCGACACTCTACGAGCAGTACTTC | CASSPPTLYEQYF
. | . | TRBJ1-6 | TRBV6-5 | TGTGCCAGCGTACAGGGACCTAATTCACCCCTCCACTTT | CASVQGPNSPLHF
. | . | TRBJ2-3 | TRBV7-9 | TGTGCCAGCAGCCCCAAGGGGGGGCCCAGAAAAAACACAGATACGCAGTATTTT | CASSPKGGPRKNTDTQYF
. | TRBD2 | TRBJ2-1 | TRBV27 | TGTGCCAGCAGTCCTAGCGGGAGCTCCTACAATGAGCAGTTCTTC | CASSPSGSSYNEQFF
. | . | TRBJ1-4 | TRBV28 | TGTGCCAGTTTGGGGCAGGGGCGAGGTAATGAAAAACTGTTTTTT | CASLGQGRGNEKLFF